What follows are 30 T cell receptor beta chains derived from one specimen sequenced in a study of T cell repertoires in cytomegalovirus infection. TCRdb redid the calling of the reads with MiXCR, one entry per CDR3 protein. The profile shows around 180,000 distinct CDR3 sequences, roughly 19% of them singletons. Sequenced: PBMCs. These receptors all stem from a human donor in good health (CMV status not recorded). Some clones in this sample may be carry-over from other donors' samples.

The gene calls are TRBV29-1 and TRBJ2-5; 7 bases agree with TRBD2. The CDR3 sequence is 14 residues long. The ends lost 5 bases at V and 3 bases at J; junction bases unmatched: 9. The germline CDR1 and CDR2 sequences are SQVTM and ANQGSEA. The CDR3 is CSVKMGGKEETQYF. In DNA form, the CDR3 reads TGCAGCGTTAAGATGGGGGGGAAGGAAGAGACCCAGTACTTC.

A word on this clonotype: Given a much more abundant clone one base away, this may be a read error. The genes are TRBV7-2 and TRBJ1-1; D is ambiguous. This CDR3 has 16 amino acids. Germline V CDR1 and CDR2: SGHTA, FQGNSA. CDR3 protein: CASSFGKAALNTEDFF. In DNA form, the CDR3 reads TGTGCCAGCAGCTTCGGCAAGGCAGCCTTGAACACTGAAGATTTCTTT.

In this sample, this clonotype turned up many times. The chain couples TRBV7-2 to TRBJ2-1, with TRBD1 as a possible D gene (5 bases). The CDR3 runs to 15 residues. Germline V lookup: CDR1 SGHTA, CDR2 FQGNSA. With 7 bases removed from V and 0 bases from J, the gap between germline ends came to 13 bases. In DNA form, the CDR3 reads TGTGCCAGCATCCCTGGGGCGGCCTCCTACAATGAGCAGTTCTTC. Its protein product is CASIPGAASYNEQFF.

This clonotype was observed at least ten times. The chain is built from TRBV7-6 and TRBJ2-1; 15 nucleotides align to TRBD2. The CDR3 runs to 20 residues. V was clipped by 6 bases and J by 4 bases; unmatched bases: 16. Germline V gene lookup returns CDR1 SGHVS and CDR2 FNYEAQ. CDR3 DNA: TGTGCCAGCAGTCCATTCTCCCCGGGACTAGCGGGGGGAGATTACAATGAGCAGTTCTTC. It translates to CASSPFSPGLAGGDYNEQFF.

The chain couples TRBV19 to TRBJ1-6; D unclear. Germline V gives CDR1 LNHDA, CDR2 SQIVND (reference sequence). CDR3 size: 13 residues. Trimming cost V 4 bases and J 8 bases, with 9 bases left between them. In nucleotides, the CDR3 is TGTGCCAGTAGTAGAGCTACAGATTCACCCCTCCACTTT. As protein: CASSRATDSPLHF.

The table lists this clonotype with a few counts. V usage is TRBV14 and J usage is TRBJ2-1; no clear D gene. V was shortened by 1 base and J by 6 bases, with 7 bases between the two germline ends. The CDR3 length is 13 residues. The germline V gene has CDR1 SGHDN and CDR2 FVKESK. CDR3 nucleotide sequence: TGTGCCAGCAGCCAAGGACTGGGCAATGAGCAGTTCTTC. It specifies CASSQGLGNEQFF. The full variable domain, in which reference TRBV14 and TRBJ2-1 provide the parts outside the CDR3, is EAGVTQFPSHSVIEKGQTVTLRCDPISGHDNLYWYRRVMGKEIKFLLHFVKESKQDESGMPNNRFLAERTGGTYSTLKVQPAELEDSGVYFCASSQGLGNEQFFGPGTRLTVL.

V usage is TRBV19 and J usage is TRBJ1-4; D uncertain. CDR1 LNHDA and CDR2 SQIVND come from the germline V gene (reference sequence). The CDR3 contains 16 residues. Trimming removed 5 bases at V and 4 bases at J, with 17 bases between. CDR3 sequence: CASSAAPGTFNEKLFF. For the CDR3, the DNA is TGTGCCAGTAGTGCCGCCCCGGGAACGTTTAATGAAAAACTGTTTTTT.

Remarks on this clonotype: At one end the junction does not follow the germline gene, possibly because of a read error. V and J are TRBV5-3 and TRBJ2-7; unclear D gene. TRBV5-3 is sorted into the ORF group, with uncertain function. The CDR3 loop spans 15 amino acids. The CDR3 reads CASSLDLDLRHEQYF. The CDR3 region has the DNA TGTGCCAGCAGCTTGGACCTGGATTTGCGCCACGAGCAGTACTTC.

The chain couples TRBV19 to TRBJ1-1; 7 nucleotides agree with TRBD1. Germline lookup yields CDR1 LNHDA and CDR2 SQIVND (reference sequence). V was pared by 9 bases and J by 6 bases, with 22 bases of the junction left unmatched. There are 17 residues in the CDR3. CDR3 sequence (DNA): TGTGCCAGCCACCGAAGGACAGGTTTACAGGGTCGCGCTGAAGCTTTCTTT. As protein: CASHRRTGLQGRAEAFF.

This clonotype came up many times. The V call is TRBV12-3 or TRBV12-4, the J call TRBJ1-2; 7 bases align to TRBD1. There are 14 residues in the CDR3. The trim removed 6 bases at V and 4 bases at J, leaving 8 bases unmatched. The CDR3 DNA follows: TGTGCCAGCAGACGAACAGGGGATGGCTATGGCTACACCTTC. Protein sequence: CASRRTGDGYGYTF.

This clonotype came up a few times. V and J are TRBV12-3 or TRBV12-4 and TRBJ1-1, with a tentative D call TRBD1 (5 bases). V dropped 6 bases and J dropped 5 bases, with 13 bases sitting between them. The CDR3 contains 13 residues. CDR3 protein: CASRGGGLTEAFF. The CDR3 DNA reads TGTGCCAGCAGGGGCGGGGGGTTAACTGAAGCTTTCTTT.

This clonotype occurred many times. V gene TRBV7-8 combines with J gene TRBJ1-2, with unresolved D. Germline V CDR1 and CDR2: SGHVS, FQNEAQ. The V end was cut by 0 bases, the J end by 4 bases, with 9 bases between. This CDR3 spans 14 amino acids. CDR3 coding DNA: TGTGCCAGCAGCTTAGCTCCGGGCGGCTATGGCTACACCTTC. Protein product: CASSLAPGGYGYTF.

The J gene is TRBJ2-1, the V gene TRBV11-2; D unclear. Germline V lookup: CDR1 SGHAT, CDR2 FQNNGV. Trimming stripped 5 bases from V and 9 bases from J, with 17 bases between. The CDR3 runs 14 residues. In nucleotides, the CDR3 is TGTGCCAGCAGCACCGGCATGGCACTGGGTGAGCAGTTCTTC. Translation: CASSTGMALGEQFF.

V is TRBV30 and J is TRBJ1-2; no firm D call. V was clipped by 3 bases and J by 9 bases, with 17 bases between them. This CDR3 region has 13 residues. Germline-derived CDR1 and CDR2 are GTSNPN and SVGIG (reference sequence). The CDR3 spells CAWSLDNARSYTF. Here the CDR3 DNA reads TGTGCCTGGAGCCTTGACAACGCGCGAAGCTACACCTTC.

This clonotype has just a few counts. The chain combines TRBV4-1 with TRBJ2-1; D possibly matches TRBD1 or TRBD2 (5 bases each). Germline V gene sequence: CDR1 MGHRA, CDR2 YSYEKL. The CDR3 has 19 amino acids. V was shortened by 4 bases and J by 4 bases, with 26 bases between the two germline ends. CDR3 sequence: CASSPIRDATKPLYNEQFF. Here the CDR3 DNA reads TGCGCCAGCAGCCCCATCCGGGACGCAACCAAGCCTCTGTACAATGAGCAGTTCTTC.

This clonotype was recorded a few times. The rearrangement joins TRBV28 to TRBJ2-3; 11 positions match TRBD2. After removal of 1 base from V and 2 bases from J, the junction contained 8 bases not matched to a gene. CDR1 and CDR2 (germline): MDHEN, SYDVKM. The CDR3 is made up of 18 amino acids. As DNA, the CDR3 is TGTGCCAGCAGTTTATTCGGGGCTAGCGGGGGGTTCACAGATACGCAGTATTTT. Protein: CASSLFGASGGFTDTQYF.

This clonotype turned up a few times. This chain joins TRBV4-1 and TRBJ2-5, with D possibly TRBD2 on 7 matching bases. Trimming took off 2 bases at V and 1 base at J, with 11 bases between the two ends. The CDR3 sequence is 15 residues long. The germline V gene has CDR1 MGHRA and CDR2 YSYEKL. The CDR3 DNA reads as TGCGCCAGCAGCCAAAGGGGGGGACTCCAAGAGACCCAGTACTTC. Protein product: CASSQRGGLQETQYF.

This clonotype was found a few times. This chain uses TRBV4-1 with TRBJ1-4, with D unclear. The germline CDR1 and CDR2 sequences are MGHRA and YSYEKL. This CDR3 region has 15 residues. With 0 bases removed from V and 10 bases from J, the gap between germline ends came to 15 bases. CDR3: CASSQEGVESGKLFF. The CDR3 DNA is TGCGCCAGCAGCCAAGAAGGAGTGGAATCCGGAAAACTGTTTTTT.

This clonotype was recorded a few times. The chain uses TRBV5-1 and TRBJ2-3; D remains unclear. Trimming took 3 bases from V and 7 from J, leaving 15 bases between them. CDR1 is SGHRS and CDR2 is YFSETQ in the germline V gene. The CDR3 sequence is 14 residues long. CDR3 DNA sequence: TGCGCCAGCAGCTCAACTGGTCCCTTTTATACGCAGTATTTT. Translated, it gives CASSSTGPFYTQYF.

CDR3 nucleotide sequence: TGTGCCAGCAGTCCCTTAGCGGGAGTGAGATACGAGCAGTACTTC. It encodes CASSPLAGVRYEQYF. The chain recombines TRBV27 with TRBJ2-7; TRBD2 matches 9 bases. Trimming took 5 bases from V and 4 from J; bases not matched to a gene: 9. Per the germline V gene, CDR1 is MNHEY and CDR2 is SMNVEV (reference sequence). CDR3 length: 15 residues.

As for this clonotype: Possible read error: a much larger clone is one base away. V is TRBV7-2 and J is TRBJ2-1, with TRBD1 matching 7 bases. This CDR3 region has 15 residues. The V gene's germline CDR1 is SGHTA and CDR2 FQGNSA. V was pared by 5 bases and J by 3 bases, with 7 bases of the junction left unmatched. The CDR3 here is CASSPRGTVYNEQFF. The CDR3 DNA follows: TGTGCCAGCAGCCCTAGGGGGACAGTCTACAATGAGCAGTTCTTC.

This clonotype was observed a handful of times. The chain is built from TRBV2 and TRBJ1-2, with unresolved D. The V end lost 2 bases, the J end lost 5 bases, and 6 bases lay between the germline ends. The CDR3 loop spans 12 amino acids. Germline loops: CDR1 SNHLY, CDR2 FYNNEI. CDR3 loop: CASSEPGYGYTF. The CDR3, as DNA: TGTGCCAGCAGTGAACCGGGGTATGGCTACACCTTC.

This clonotype was observed at least ten times. The rearrangement links TRBV7-2 to TRBJ1-2, with unresolved D. Per the germline V gene, CDR1 is SGHTA and CDR2 is FQGNSA. Trimming took off 1 base at V and 8 bases at J, with 17 bases between the two ends. CDR3 length equals 15 residues. This CDR3 reads CASSLGYSALAGYTF. Written as DNA, the CDR3 is TGTGCCAGCAGCTTAGGTTACAGCGCCCTTGCAGGCTACACCTTC.

The CDR3 loop is CASKRSNTGELFF. Here the CDR3 DNA reads TGTGCCAGCAAGAGATCGAACACCGGGGAGCTGTTTTTT. The chain links TRBV2 to TRBJ2-2, with no clear D. CDR3 size: 13 residues. Trimming left V 7 bases short and J 0 bases short, with 6 bases between. Germline V gene data show CDR1 as SNHLY and CDR2 as FYNNEI.

This clonotype was found a few times. The V call is TRBV19, the J call TRBJ2-7; TRBD2 matches 7 bases. Germline loops: CDR1 LNHDA, CDR2 SQIVND (reference sequence). The CDR3 consists of 14 residues. Trimming at V came to 5 bases and at J to 6 bases, leaving 10 bases not matched to a gene. CDR3 sequence: CASSRREAAREQYF. CDR3 coding DNA: TGTGCCAGTAGTCGCCGGGAGGCGGCTCGCGAGCAGTACTTC.

This clonotype was seen many times. The chain carries TRBV7-2 and TRBJ2-7, with TRBD1 matching over 10 bases. V trimming: 5 bases; J trimming: 6 bases; junction bases outside the gene matches: 7. The CDR3 runs 14 residues. The germline V gene encodes CDR1 SGHTA and CDR2 FQGNSA. CDR3 sequence (DNA): TGTGCCAGCAGCCTAAGGACAGGGGGTTCCGAGCAGTACTTC. This codes for CASSLRTGGSEQYF.

V gene TRBV25-1 combines with J gene TRBJ1-1; D possibly corresponds to TRBD1 (5 bases). V was pared by 4 bases and J by 11 bases, with 17 bases between. Germline-derived CDR1 and CDR2 are MGHDK and SYGVNS. This CDR3 has 13 amino acids. In DNA, the CDR3 is TGTGCCAGCAGTGTCGATCAGGGTGGCGAGGCTTTCTTT. Protein sequence: CASSVDQGGEAFF. The full variable domain, with the rest looked up from reference TRBV25-1 and TRBJ1-1, is EADIYQTPRYLVIGTGKKITLECSQTMGHDKMYWYQQDPGMELHLIHYSYGVNSTEKGDLSSESTVSRIRTEHFPLTLESARPSHTSQYLCASSVDQGGEAFFGQGTRLTVV.

Ten or more counts support this clonotype. V gene TRBV7-8 combines with J gene TRBJ2-7; TRBD2 matches 10 bases. The CDR3 runs to 15 residues. Germline V CDR1 and CDR2: SGHVS, FQNEAQ. After removal of 5 bases from V and 7 bases from J, the junction contained 11 bases not matched to a gene. As DNA, the CDR3 is TGTGCCAGCAGCCCGCCCAGCGGGGGGGCGCGGGAGCAGTACTTC. It encodes CASSPPSGGAREQYF.

In this sample, this clonotype turned up a few times. The V call is TRBV7-2, the J call TRBJ1-2; tentative D call: TRBD1 (5 bases). The CDR3 loop spans 14 amino acids. CDR1 and CDR2 (germline): SGHTA, FQGNSA. V was shortened by 4 bases and J by 5 bases, with 14 bases between the two germline ends. DNA for the CDR3: TGTGCCAGCAGCTCGGCCTCAGGGAGTTATGGCTACACCTTC. The encoded protein is CASSSASGSYGYTF.

The chain is built from TRBV9 and TRBJ1-6, with D tentatively TRBD1 (6 bases). Germline V gives CDR1 SGDLS, CDR2 YYNGEE. The CDR3 has 18 residues. Deletions cut 0 bases from V and 9 bases from J, with 22 bases between. The CDR3 is CASSVGQGRLGLRSPLHF. CDR3 bases: TGTGCCAGCAGCGTAGGGCAGGGGAGATTGGGTTTACGTTCACCCCTCCACTTT.